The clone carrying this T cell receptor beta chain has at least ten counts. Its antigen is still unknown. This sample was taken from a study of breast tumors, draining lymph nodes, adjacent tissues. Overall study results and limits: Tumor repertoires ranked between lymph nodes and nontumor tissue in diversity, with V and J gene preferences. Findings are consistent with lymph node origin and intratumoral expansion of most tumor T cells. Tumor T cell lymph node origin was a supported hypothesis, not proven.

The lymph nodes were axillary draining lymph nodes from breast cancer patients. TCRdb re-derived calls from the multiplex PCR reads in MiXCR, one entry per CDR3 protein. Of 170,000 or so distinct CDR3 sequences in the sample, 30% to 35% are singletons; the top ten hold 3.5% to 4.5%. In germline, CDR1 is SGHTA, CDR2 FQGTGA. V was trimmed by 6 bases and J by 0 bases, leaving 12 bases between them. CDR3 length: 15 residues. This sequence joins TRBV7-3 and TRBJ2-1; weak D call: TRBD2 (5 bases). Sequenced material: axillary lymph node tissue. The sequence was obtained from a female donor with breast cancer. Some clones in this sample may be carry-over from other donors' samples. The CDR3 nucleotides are TGTGCCAGCAGACTAGGACGTAGCTCCTACAATGAGCAGTTCTTC. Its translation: CASRLGRSSYNEQFF.